The 10 T cell receptor beta chains presented below share a single source sample, sequenced in a study of blood T cell repertoires in COVID-19. The table came from immunoSEQ multiplex PCR; TCRdb's copy has only in-frame clones and leaves some out. The profile covers 130,000 to 150,000 clones, with less than 90% appearing a single time and roughly 6.2% taken by the ten largest. The sample consisted of PBMCs or T cells enriched from blood (not recorded which). Receptors originate from a woman between 45 and 65 years old who had been exposed to COVID-19.

CDR3 residues: CASSPGQGGTEAFF. CDR3 nucleotide sequence: TGCGCCAGCAGCCCTGGACAGGGAGGGACTGAAGCTTTCTTT. This chain links TRBV4-3 with TRBJ1-1; 8 bases match TRBD1. The CDR3 consists of 14 residues. J was trimmed by 5 bases and V by 4 bases; bases with no gene match: 6. Germline V gene data show CDR1 as LGHNA and CDR2 as YSLEER.

The gene calls are TRBV19 and TRBJ1-5, with a weak D call TRBD1 (5 bases). This CDR3 has 17 residues. Germline CDR1 reads LNHDA; CDR2 reads SQIVND (reference sequence). Trimming left V 11 bases short and J 6 bases short, with 29 bases between. The CDR3 sequence is CAVAGGGAGFSFQPQHF. In DNA form, the CDR3 reads TGTGCCGTGGCGGGGGGTGGGGCAGGGTTTTCGTTTCAGCCCCAGCATTTT.

This clone was observed a few times. The chain joins TRBV9 to TRBJ1-1; TRBD1 matches at 8 bases. This CDR3 is 16 amino acids long. Trimming took 0 bases from V and 3 from J; bases not matched to a gene: 7. CDR1 and CDR2 from the germline V gene are SGDLS and YYNGEE. The CDR3 loop reads CASSVGGSQGDTEAFF. For the CDR3, the DNA is TGTGCCAGCAGCGTAGGAGGGTCACAGGGGGACACTGAAGCTTTCTTT.

The chain uses TRBV4-2 and TRBJ2-1; 14 positions agree with TRBD2. This CDR3 spans 16 amino acids. The junction had 5 bases not matched to a gene; V was cut back by 4 bases and J by 6 bases. The germline gives CDR1 LGHNA, CDR2 YNFKEQ. The CDR3 sequence: CASSPGLAGGLNEQFF. CDR3 coding DNA: TGTGCCAGCAGCCCCGGACTAGCGGGGGGCCTCAATGAGCAGTTCTTC.

V is TRBV11-2 and J is TRBJ1-6; TRBD1 aligns across 7 bases. The CDR3 contains 13 residues. The trim removed 6 bases at V and 8 bases at J, leaving 4 bases unmatched. Per germline, CDR1 SGHAT and CDR2 FQNNGV. The CDR3 DNA follows: TGTGCCAGCAGTCGACAGGGCGATTCACCCCTCCACTTT. This translates into CASSRQGDSPLHF.

The genes are TRBV7-9 and TRBJ2-1, with 10 nucleotides matching TRBD1. Germline V gives CDR1 SEHNR, CDR2 FQNEAQ (reference sequence). V gave up 5 bases and J gave up 8 bases; unmatched junction bases: 9. The CDR3 is 15 residues long. CDR3 sequence: CASSDRGLWLDEQFF. The CDR3, as DNA: TGTGCCAGCAGCGACAGGGGGCTCTGGCTTGATGAGCAGTTCTTC.

V and J are TRBV7-2 and TRBJ2-4; the D gene is possibly TRBD1 (5 bases). With 4 bases removed from V and 1 base from J, the gap between germline ends came to 14 bases. The CDR3 covers 16 residues. Germline assignment: CDR1 SGHTA and CDR2 FQGNSA. The CDR3 reads CASSSRAGMAKNIQYF. The CDR3 nucleotides read TGTGCCAGCAGCTCCCGGGCAGGGATGGCCAAAAACATTCAGTACTTC.

The chain joins TRBV18 to TRBJ2-2; 8 bases match TRBD2. The V and J ends lost 3 bases and 4 bases, in that order; junction bases with no gene match: 7. The CDR3 extends over 16 amino acids. Germline V gene lookup returns CDR1 KGHSH and CDR2 LQKENI. The chain's CDR3 is CASSPLAGRLTGELFF. The CDR3 DNA is TGTGCCAGCTCACCCTTAGCGGGGAGACTCACCGGGGAGCTGTTTTTT.

CDR3 nucleotides: TGTGCCAGTAGCTCACAGGGGAGGTCTGGGGCCAACGTCCTGACTTTC. This sequence encodes CASSSQGRSGANVLTF. This chain connects TRBV19 to TRBJ2-6, with D tentatively TRBD1 (7 bases). CDR1 is LNHDA, CDR2 SQIVND, per germline (reference sequence). V was shortened by 6 bases and J by 1 base, with 13 bases between the two germline ends. The CDR3 totals 16 residues.

This clone was counted once. V is TRBV5-1 and J is TRBJ1-1, with a tentative D call TRBD1 (6 bases). Germline loops: CDR1 SGHRS, CDR2 YFSETQ. CDR3 size: 16 residues. V lost 0 bases and J lost 1, with 13 bases in between. CDR3 sequence: CASSLVGALRNTEAFF. DNA for the CDR3: TGCGCCAGCAGCTTGGTGGGGGCCCTACGGAACACTGAAGCTTTCTTT.